Detailed here is one T cell receptor beta chain. Germline CDR1 SGHKS, CDR2 YYEKEE (reference sequence). Trimming removed 3 bases from V and 4 bases from J; junction bases left unmatched: 7. The CDR3 sequence is 15 residues long. The recovered donors of Cohort 3 showed two negative PCRs, clearance, or symptom resolution. The sample belongs to a study of blood T cell repertoires in COVID-19. Study-level background: The United States, Italy and Spain supplied acute and convalescent COVID-19 samples. Sources were T cells, B-cell-depleted T cells, or PBMCs; the material itself was cDNA or gDNA.

In the authors' workflow: Estimates of nucleated cell counts were drawn from the amplification of reference gene primers. TCRdb's copy holds only in-frame clones and misses some; the assay was immunoSEQ multiplex PCR. V, J and clone size are those of that table, while D and trimming were read from the DNA. The sample has a few hundred thousand clones; roughly nine tenths are singletons. The sample comprised PBMCs or T cells enriched from blood (not recorded which). V gene TRBV5-5 combines with J gene TRBJ1-3, with 7 bases fitting TRBD1. The receptor was isolated from a woman aged 25-40 years who had recovered from COVID-19. This CDR3 is CASSSQGVQGNTIYF. The CDR3 nucleotides read TGTGCCAGCAGCTCTCAGGGGGTACAAGGAAACACCATATATTTT.